This T cell receptor beta chain was identified during a study of T-cell reconstitution after alpha-beta-depleted transplantation in children. General study results and limits: It was surviving recipient T cells and thymic progenitors that gave some patients high TCRbeta diversity at day 60. Diversity and T-cell counts at one year after transplant derived mostly from new T cells. Reportedly, roughly two months post-transplant, alpha-beta T cells arose from several hundred expanded graft clones.

For TCRbeta, the library was prepared with unique molecular identifiers. TCRdb processed the PCR reads anew with MiXCR; each CDR3 protein has one entry. The table lists roughly 120,000 distinct CDR3 sequences, around 10% of them singletons. As to this clonotype: The target antigen is unknown.

CDR1 and CDR2 from the germline V gene are SGHKS and YYEKEE (reference sequence). This CDR3 spans 16 amino acids. V lost 6 bases and J lost 3; bases outside the gene matches: 13. The chain employs TRBV5-5 and TRBJ2-3; 7 positions match TRBD2. The input for sequencing was PBMCs, taken before TCRalphabeta/CD19-depleted stem cell transplant. This sequence originates from a boy aged 2 to 9 with acute lymphoblastic leukemia, due to receive a stem cell transplant. CDR3 in DNA: TGTGCCAGCATCTGGGGGGGGAGTTCTGGGACAGATACGCAGTATTTT. This translates into CASIWGGSSGTDTQYF.